Shown below are 31 T cell receptor beta chains from a single sample sequenced in a study of CD8 T cells in Susac syndrome. Random hexamers served to reverse transcribe about 0.45 to 1 ug RNA. TCRdb re-called the immunoSEQ multiplex PCR reads through MiXCR, storing one row per CDR3 protein. The sample lists about 71,000 distinct CDR3 sequences; roughly 95% were seen once. The sequencing sample was made of CD4+ T cells from PBMCs. The receptors were sampled from a human donor with multiple sclerosis.

The CDR3 reads CASSLVGASGPSNQPQHF. The CDR3 DNA reads TGTGCCAGCAGCTTAGTAGGCGCGTCAGGGCCTAGCAATCAGCCCCAGCATTTT. The gene calls are TRBV7-9 and TRBJ1-5; the D gene is possibly TRBD1 (5 bases). The CDR3 spans 18 residues. V was clipped by 1 base and J by 0 bases, with 16 bases between them. Germline V CDR1 and CDR2: SEHNR, FQNEAQ (reference sequence).

The chain has TRBV6-1 and TRBJ1-2; no reliable D call. Germline-derived CDR1 and CDR2 are MNHNS and SASEGT. Trimming took 1 base from V and 4 from J, leaving 13 bases between them. The CDR3 extends over 15 amino acids. CDR3 protein: CASSEVHTGSYGYTF. In DNA form, the CDR3 reads TGTGCCAGCAGTGAAGTTCACACTGGCAGCTATGGCTACACCTTC.

The rearrangement uses TRBV3-1 and TRBJ2-5, with D unresolved. Trimming shortened V by 0 bases and J by 6 bases, and 14 bases separated the two germline ends. CDR3 length equals 15 residues. CDR1 is LGHDT and CDR2 is YNNKEL in the germline V gene (reference sequence). The CDR3 nucleotides read TGTGCCAGCAGCCAAGAGCGACTCGGTTTACAGACCCAGTACTTC. Residues: CASSQERLGLQTQYF.

The rearrangement uses TRBV7-9 and TRBJ1-1; D gene ambiguous. V gave up 5 bases and J gave up 1 base, with 8 bases separating them. The CDR3 has 13 amino acids. Per germline, CDR1 SEHNR and CDR2 FQNEAQ (reference sequence). The CDR3 DNA sequence: TGTGCCAGCAGCGCCAACACGAACACTGAAGCTTTCTTT. This codes for CASSANTNTEAFF. Together with reference TRBV7-9 and TRBJ1-1, the CDR3 gives the full variable domain: DTGVSQNPRHKITKRGQNVTFRCDPISEHNRLYWYRQTLGQGPEFLTYFQNEAQLEKSRLLSDRFSAERPKGSFSTLEIQRTEQGDSAMYLCASSANTNTEAFFGQGTRLTVV.

V usage is TRBV29-1 and J usage is TRBJ1-6; 9 bases align to TRBD1. The CDR3 covers 15 residues. The junction had 7 bases not matched to a gene; V was cut back by 7 bases and J by 3 bases. Per the germline V gene, CDR1 is SQVTM and CDR2 is ANQGSEA. CDR3 sequence: CSGGTGRVYNSPLHF. The CDR3 bases are TGCAGCGGGGGGACAGGGAGGGTCTATAATTCACCCCTCCACTTT.

The chain recombines TRBV5-1 with TRBJ2-7; TRBD2 might be the D (5 bases). CDR1 and CDR2 (germline): SGHRS, YFSETQ. This CDR3 spans 17 amino acids. Trimming removed 2 bases from V and 2 bases from J, with 20 bases in between. As DNA, the CDR3 is TGCGCCAGCAGCTTAGCGGCGTCGCGGAGGAAGGCCTACGAGCAGTACTTC. Protein product: CASSLAASRRKAYEQYF. The variable domain in full, with the rest retrieved from reference TRBV5-1 and TRBJ2-7, is KAGVTQTPRYLIKTRGQQVTLSCSPISGHRSVSWYQQTPGQGLQFLFEYFSETQRNKGNFPGRFSGRQFSNSRSEMNVSTLELGDSALYLCASSLAASRRKAYEQYFGPGTRLTVT.

This chain joins TRBV3-1 and TRBJ2-5; perhaps TRBD1 as D (5 bases). The V and J ends lost 2 bases and 4 bases respectively, with 14 bases between them. The CDR3 is 15 amino acids. Germline V CDR1 and CDR2: LGHDT, YNNKEL (reference sequence). CDR3 in DNA: TGTGCCAGCAGCCAACTAGGGGCGGATGGAGAGACCCAGTACTTC. This translates into CASSQLGADGETQYF.

The chain recombines TRBV29-1 with TRBJ1-2; 9 bases map to TRBD1. The germline V gene encodes CDR1 SQVTM and CDR2 ANQGSEA. The CDR3 loop spans 13 amino acids. J gave up 8 bases and V 3 bases, and 7 bases lay outside the gene matches. CDR3 protein: CSVESGQGKGYTF. DNA of the CDR3: TGCAGCGTTGAGTCGGGACAGGGAAAAGGCTACACCTTC. The entire variable domain, with the rest obtained from reference TRBV29-1 and TRBJ1-2, is as follows: SAVISQKPSRDICQRGTSLTIQCQVDSQVTMMFWYRQQPGQSLTLIATANQGSEATYESGFVIDKFPISRPNLTFSTLTVSNMSPEDSSIYLCSVESGQGKGYTFGSGTRLTVV.

The V call is TRBV3-1, the J call TRBJ2-1; 9 positions agree with TRBD1. V shed 6 bases, J shed 5 bases, and the junction held 8 bases outside the gene matches. The CDR3 extends over 15 amino acids. Germline-derived CDR1 and CDR2 are LGHDT and YNNKEL (reference sequence). CDR3 loop: CASSRRRDRDNEQFF. The CDR3 nucleotides read TGTGCCAGCAGTCGTAGGCGGGACAGGGACAATGAGCAGTTCTTC.

V usage is TRBV7-9 and J usage is TRBJ2-7; 8 bases map to TRBD1. J was trimmed by 10 bases and V by 3 bases; bases with no gene match: 8. The CDR3 has 13 amino acids. Germline V lookup: CDR1 SEHNR, CDR2 FQNEAQ (reference sequence). CDR3 protein: CASSFTGTGEQYF. The CDR3 DNA sequence: TGTGCCAGCAGCTTTACCGGGACAGGCGAACAGTACTTC.

Here the CDR3 reads CASTSWTGHYNEQFF. The DNA for the CDR3 is TGTGCCAGCACCTCCTGGACAGGCCATTACAATGAGCAGTTCTTC. The gene calls are TRBV7-2 and TRBJ2-1; TRBD1 matches 7 bases. The germline V gene has CDR1 SGHTA and CDR2 FQGNSA. V dropped 7 bases and J dropped 4; count of bases not matched to a gene: 10. The CDR3 is made up of 15 amino acids. Full variable domain (outside the CDR3, taken from reference TRBV7-2 and TRBJ2-1): GAGVSQSPSNKVTEKGKDVELRCDPISGHTALYWYRQSLGQGLEFLIYFQGNSAPDKSGLPSDRFSAERTGGSVSTLTIQRTQQEDSAVYLCASTSWTGHYNEQFFGPGTRLTVL.

V is TRBV5-1 and J is TRBJ1-3; D is unclear. Germline V gives CDR1 SGHRS, CDR2 YFSETQ. V was cut by 0 bases and J by 0 bases, with 4 bases left in between. The CDR3 is 14 residues long. The DNA for the CDR3 is TGCGCCAGCAGCTTGGGGGACTCTGGAAACACCATATATTTT. It yields the protein CASSLGDSGNTIYF.

In this sample, this clonotype turned up once. The J gene is TRBJ2-7, the V gene TRBV7-8; the match to TRBD1 covers 9 bases. From germline, CDR1 is SGHVS and CDR2 FQNEAQ. V shed 4 bases, J shed 2 bases, and the junction held 6 bases outside the gene matches. This CDR3 is 15 amino acids long. CDR3 protein: CASSSHRDRAYEQYF. CDR3 nucleotide sequence: TGTGCCAGCAGCTCGCACCGGGACAGGGCCTACGAGCAGTACTTC.

The V gene is TRBV12-3 or TRBV12-4, the J gene TRBJ2-3, with D unclear. This CDR3 is 16 amino acids long. V was clipped by 1 base and J by 1 base, with 12 bases between them. CDR3 protein: CASSLVYLGGTDTQYF. CDR3 coding DNA: TGTGCCAGCAGTTTAGTTTATTTGGGCGGCACAGATACGCAGTATTTT.

The rearrangement uses TRBV5-1 and TRBJ2-3; D may be TRBD1 (5 bases). Germline loops: CDR1 SGHRS, CDR2 YFSETQ. With 1 base removed from V and 4 bases from J, the gap between germline ends came to 10 bases. This CDR3 is 14 amino acids long. CDR3 nucleotides: TGCGCCAGCAGCTTGCAGGGAAATGCAGATACGCAGTATTTT. This encodes CASSLQGNADTQYF. The full variable domain, its missing parts supplied by reference TRBV5-1 and TRBJ2-3, is KAGVTQTPRYLIKTRGQQVTLSCSPISGHRSVSWYQQTPGQGLQFLFEYFSETQRNKGNFPGRFSGRQFSNSRSEMNVSTLELGDSALYLCASSLQGNADTQYFGPGTRLTVL.

This rearrangement joins TRBV30 to TRBJ2-7, with a possible D match to TRBD1 (5 bases). This CDR3 is built from 12 residues. The germline V gene encodes CDR1 GTSNPN and CDR2 SVGIG (reference sequence). Trimming stripped 0 bases from V and 11 bases from J, with 14 bases between. The CDR3 spells CAWSVWQGEEYF. Written as DNA, the CDR3 is TGTGCCTGGAGTGTCTGGCAGGGCGAAGAGTACTTC.

The gene calls are TRBV3-1 and TRBJ1-2; the match to TRBD1 covers 8 bases. V shed 4 bases, J shed 4 bases, and the junction held 5 bases outside the gene matches. CDR1 and CDR2 from the germline V gene are LGHDT and YNNKEL (reference sequence). The CDR3 runs to 14 residues. The CDR3 loop reads CASSLQGASYGYTF. The CDR3 DNA reads TGTGCCAGCAGCCTTCAGGGGGCGAGCTATGGCTACACCTTC.

The chain uses TRBV20-1 and TRBJ2-2; TRBD1 agrees at 8 bases. This CDR3 has 14 amino acids. The V and J ends lost 6 bases and 3 bases, in that order; junction bases with no gene match: 6. The V gene's germline CDR1 is DFQATT and CDR2 SNEGSKA (reference sequence). DNA of the CDR3: TGCAGTGCACAGGGGGACCTATACACCGGGGAGCTGTTTTTT. It yields the protein CSAQGDLYTGELFF.

V and J are TRBV29-1 and TRBJ2-7; D is possibly TRBD1 (6 bases). From germline, CDR1 is SQVTM and CDR2 ANQGSEA. This CDR3 is built from 12 residues. V was cut by 8 bases and J by 6 bases, with 17 bases left in between. CDR3 region: CSFTTGGREQYF. CDR3 coding DNA: TGCAGCTTCACCACTGGGGGCCGCGAGCAGTACTTC.

The chain links TRBV5-1 to TRBJ2-5, with D unresolved. Germline CDR1 reads SGHRS; CDR2 reads YFSETQ. V was pared by 0 bases and J by 1 base, with 7 bases between. There are 14 residues in the CDR3. The CDR3 DNA reads TGCGCCAGCAGCTTGGCAGTATCCCAAGAGACCCAGTACTTC. Amino acids: CASSLAVSQETQYF.

The V and J genes are TRBV29-1 and TRBJ2-6; D remains ambiguous. CDR3 length: 13 amino acids. From germline, CDR1 is SQVTM and CDR2 ANQGSEA. Trimming pared 5 bases from V and 0 bases from J, leaving 5 bases between. Here the CDR3 reads CSVKRSGANVLTF. The CDR3 DNA sequence: TGCAGCGTTAAACGCTCTGGGGCCAACGTCCTGACTTTC. Full variable domain (outside the CDR3, taken from reference TRBV29-1 and TRBJ2-6): SAVISQKPSRDICQRGTSLTIQCQVDSQVTMMFWYRQQPGQSLTLIATANQGSEATYESGFVIDKFPISRPNLTFSTLTVSNMSPEDSSIYLCSVKRSGANVLTFGAGSRLTVL.

The rearrangement uses TRBV7-3 and TRBJ1-6, with 10 bases identical to TRBD1. Germline loops: CDR1 SGHTA, CDR2 FQGTGA. Trimming removed 5 bases from V and 8 bases from J; junction bases left unmatched: 3. This CDR3 is 14 amino acids long. The CDR3 DNA reads as TGTGCCAGCAGCAGGGACAGGGGAGATTCACCCCTCCACTTT. It translates to CASSRDRGDSPLHF.

The chain joins TRBV29-1 to TRBJ1-1; the D gene is possibly TRBD1 (5 bases). The CDR3 has 11 residues. Germline CDR1 reads SQVTM; CDR2 reads ANQGSEA. Between the trimmed V and J ends, which lost 5 bases and 5 bases, there was a span of 9 bases. CDR3 protein: CSVRQGTEAFF. The CDR3 nucleotides are TGCAGCGTTAGGCAGGGTACTGAAGCTTTCTTT.

V gene TRBV30 combines with J gene TRBJ2-2; 9 nucleotides match TRBD1. V was clipped by 3 bases and J by 3 bases; unmatched bases: 2. The CDR3 covers 14 residues. Germline V gives CDR1 GTSNPN, CDR2 SVGIG (reference sequence). CDR3 nucleotide sequence: TGTGCCTGGAGGGGGGACAGGGACACCGGGGAGCTGTTTTTT. Protein sequence: CAWRGDRDTGELFF.

The chain couples TRBV3-1 to TRBJ2-1, with TRBD2 identical over 8 bases. With V trimmed by 4 bases and J by 2 bases, 7 bases remained unmatched. Germline V gene sequence: CDR1 LGHDT, CDR2 YNNKEL (reference sequence). The CDR3 has 16 residues. CDR3 region: CASSPLRGGTYNEQFF. As DNA, the CDR3 is TGTGCCAGCAGCCCCCTACGGGGGGGCACCTACAATGAGCAGTTCTTC.

The chain joins TRBV12-3 or TRBV12-4 to TRBJ1-5; D remains unclear. The CDR3 consists of 12 residues. The V and J ends lost 1 base and 16 bases respectively, with 14 bases between them. CDR3 bases: TGTGCCAGCAGTTTAGGGAGCCGGGTAGTACATTTT. As protein: CASSLGSRVVHF.

The chain recombines TRBV5-1 with TRBJ2-1; maybe TRBD2 (5 bases). The germline V and J ends were trimmed by 1 base and 1 base, with 9 bases remaining between them. This CDR3 contains 15 residues. CDR1 is SGHRS, CDR2 YFSETQ, per germline. The CDR3 bases are TGCGCCAGCAGCTTGAACGAGGGTTCCTACAATGAGCAGTTCTTC. It encodes CASSLNEGSYNEQFF.

The chain joins TRBV21-1 to TRBJ1-1; TRBD1 was called by the table and not checked on the DNA. TRBV21-1 has pseudogene status. The length of the CDR3 is 15 residues. In nucleotides, the CDR3 is TGTGCCAGCAGATTCCCCTCAGGGGGCGTCCCTGAAGCTTTCTTT. Residues: CASRFPSGGVPEAFF.

The rearrangement links TRBV29-1 to TRBJ2-7, with 8 bases that match TRBD1. V gave up 6 bases and J gave up 4 bases; unmatched junction bases: 11. This CDR3 contains 14 residues. CDR1 SQVTM and CDR2 ANQGSEA come from the germline V gene. CDR3: CSVQNPGQEYEQYF. CDR3 DNA sequence: TGCAGCGTCCAGAACCCGGGACAGGAGTACGAGCAGTACTTC.

A word on this clonotype: The junction departs from germline at one end; a sequencing error may be responsible. J is TRBJ1-3 and V is TRBV7-7; TRBD1 agrees at 7 bases. The CDR3 has 13 residues. CDR1 and CDR2 (germline): SSHAT, FNYEAQ (reference sequence). The CDR3 here is CASSGDSGNTIYF. DNA for the CDR3: TGTGCTAGCAGCGGGGACAGTGGAAACACCATATATTTT.

The V call is TRBV7-2, the J call TRBJ2-7; the D gene is possibly TRBD1 (5 bases). Germline V gene lookup returns CDR1 SGHTA and CDR2 FQGNSA. V was trimmed by 5 bases and J by 7 bases, leaving 15 bases between them. This CDR3 comprises 13 residues. CDR3 protein: CASSQEWGREQYF. The CDR3 DNA sequence: TGTGCCAGCAGCCAAGAGTGGGGCCGAGAGCAGTACTTC.